This T cell receptor beta chain was found in a study of cytomegalovirus exposure and HLA in healthy donors. Likely unrecorded immune exposures existed in these nominally healthy donors. PCR used 60 Vbeta primers and 13 Jbeta primers. The method was immunoSEQ multiplex PCR; TCRdb's version includes in-frame clones alone and lacks a portion of them. This table has fewer than 150,000 clones, about 80% appearing once. With 5 bases removed from V and 6 bases from J, the gap between germline ends came to 14 bases. This CDR3 spans 14 amino acids. Germline loops: CDR1 SGDLS, CDR2 YYNGEE. This clone was recorded a few times. Its antigen is not known. Study-wide findings and caveats: TRBV6-2, TRBV6-3 and other indistinguishable V segments were excluded. The authors enumerated 180 or so TCR beta chains as linked to cytomegalovirus.

This chain joins TRBV9 and TRBJ2-2; weak D call: TRBD1 (6 bases). The sequence came from a middle-aged man in good health and CMV-seropositive. The sample comprised PBMCs. CDR3 in DNA: TGTGCCAGCAGGCAAACAGGGTATGCCGGGGAGCTGTTTTTT. This codes for CASRQTGYAGELFF.